Each of the 5 T cell receptor beta chains below was sequenced from the same sample in a study of Ad26.COV2.S vaccination and SARS-CoV-2 variants. Treatment in this sample: roughly 18 received Ad26.COV2.S at low or high dose, single or two shots; several received placebo; per-sample allocation not given. After the first vaccine or placebo injection, samples were drawn on day 63. Sequencing used immunoSEQ multiplex PCR; TCRdb keeps in-frame clones, though not all of them. The data contain hundreds of thousands of clones, roughly 84% of them seen just once; the ten biggest clones take up around 3.5%. Sequences were derived from peripheral blood, sampled in a trial of Ad26.COV2.S vaccine versus placebo. These TCRs come from a person between 18 and 65 years old who received the Ad26.COV2.S COVID-19 vaccine or a placebo.

The gene calls are TRBV10-3 and TRBJ2-5; D is possibly TRBD2 (6 bases). This CDR3 has 14 residues. Germline V gene lookup returns CDR1 ENHRY and CDR2 SYGVKD. V shed 3 bases and J shed 1 base, with 9 bases lying between them. This CDR3 is CAISDLAPQETQYF. Written as DNA, the CDR3 is TGTGCCATCAGTGACCTAGCGCCCCAAGAGACCCAGTACTTC.

The chain is built from TRBV7-9 and TRBJ2-7; 10 nucleotides agree with TRBD1. Unmatched junction bases numbered 7, after V lost 2 bases and J lost 6 bases. Germline lookup yields CDR1 SEHNR and CDR2 FQNEAQ (reference sequence). The CDR3 loop spans 15 amino acids. The CDR3 nucleotides are TGTGCCAGCAGCTTACGACAGGGGGCTCGGGGCGAGCAGTACTTC. It specifies CASSLRQGARGEQYF.

This clone occurred once. V and J are TRBV6-6 and TRBJ1-2; D is ambiguous. The CDR3 runs 13 residues. CDR1 MNHNY and CDR2 SVGAGI come from the germline V gene (reference sequence). The V and J ends lost 2 bases and 2 bases respectively, with 6 bases between them. The CDR3 DNA reads as TGTGCCAGCAGTTACGAGGAAAACTATGGCTACACCTTC. It codes for CASSYEENYGYTF.

The chain joins TRBV2 to TRBJ2-5, with 10 bases aligning to TRBD2. J gave up 5 bases and V 2 bases, and 5 bases lay outside the gene matches. The CDR3 consists of 15 residues. CDR1 is SNHLY, CDR2 FYNNEI, per germline. Here the CDR3 DNA reads TGTGCCAGCAGTGAAAAGCGGGGGGGCTGGGAGACCCAGTACTTC. Protein sequence: CASSEKRGGWETQYF.

The chain uses TRBV5-6 and TRBJ1-2, with D tentatively TRBD1 (6 bases). This CDR3 spans 14 amino acids. V was shortened by 0 bases and J by 8 bases, with 14 bases between the two germline ends. Germline-derived CDR1 and CDR2 are SGHDT and YYEEEE. CDR3 residues: CASSLGGRGEGYTF. The CDR3 DNA follows: TGTGCCAGCAGCTTGGGAGGCAGGGGTGAGGGCTACACCTTC.